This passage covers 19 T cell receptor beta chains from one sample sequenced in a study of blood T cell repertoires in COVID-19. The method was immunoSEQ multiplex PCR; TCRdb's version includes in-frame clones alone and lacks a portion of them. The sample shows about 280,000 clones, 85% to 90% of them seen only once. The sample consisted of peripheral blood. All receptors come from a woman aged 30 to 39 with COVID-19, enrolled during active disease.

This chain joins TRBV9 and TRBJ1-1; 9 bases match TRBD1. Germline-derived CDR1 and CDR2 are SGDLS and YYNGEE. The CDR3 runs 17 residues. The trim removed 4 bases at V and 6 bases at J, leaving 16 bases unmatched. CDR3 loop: CASSPRTGDKVGPEAFF. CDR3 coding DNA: TGTGCCAGCAGCCCCCGGACAGGGGATAAGGTCGGACCTGAAGCTTTCTTT.

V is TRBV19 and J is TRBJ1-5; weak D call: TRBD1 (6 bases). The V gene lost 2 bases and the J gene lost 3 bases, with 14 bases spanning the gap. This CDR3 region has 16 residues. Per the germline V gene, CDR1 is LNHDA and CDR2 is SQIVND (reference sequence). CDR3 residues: CASSIKTGTNNQPQHF. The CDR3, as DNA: TGTGCCAGTAGTATAAAAACAGGGACCAACAATCAGCCCCAGCATTTT.

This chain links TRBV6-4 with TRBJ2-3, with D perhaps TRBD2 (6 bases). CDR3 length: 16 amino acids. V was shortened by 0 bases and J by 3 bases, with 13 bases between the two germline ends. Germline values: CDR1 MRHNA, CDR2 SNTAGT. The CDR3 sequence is CASSDSSSDGTDTQYF. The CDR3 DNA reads TGTGCCAGCAGTGACTCGTCTAGCGACGGAACAGATACGCAGTATTTT.

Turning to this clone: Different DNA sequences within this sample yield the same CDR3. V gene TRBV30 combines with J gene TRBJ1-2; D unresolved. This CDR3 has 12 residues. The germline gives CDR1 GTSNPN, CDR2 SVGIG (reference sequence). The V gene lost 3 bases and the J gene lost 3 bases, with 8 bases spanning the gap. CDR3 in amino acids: CAWRGRDYGYTF. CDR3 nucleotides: TGTGCCTGGAGAGGTCGGGACTATGGCTACACCTTC.

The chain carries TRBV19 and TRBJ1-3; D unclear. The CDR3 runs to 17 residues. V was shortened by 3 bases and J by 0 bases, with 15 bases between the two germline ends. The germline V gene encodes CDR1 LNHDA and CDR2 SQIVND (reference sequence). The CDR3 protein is CASSMWSTSHSGNTIYF. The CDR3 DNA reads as TGTGCCAGTAGTATGTGGTCTACGTCCCACTCTGGAAACACCATATATTTT.

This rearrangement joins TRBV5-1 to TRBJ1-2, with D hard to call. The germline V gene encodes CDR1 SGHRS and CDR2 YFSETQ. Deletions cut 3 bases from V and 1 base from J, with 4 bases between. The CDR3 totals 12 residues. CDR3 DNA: TGCGCCAGCAGCTCTCTTAACTATGGCTACACCTTC. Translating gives CASSSLNYGYTF.

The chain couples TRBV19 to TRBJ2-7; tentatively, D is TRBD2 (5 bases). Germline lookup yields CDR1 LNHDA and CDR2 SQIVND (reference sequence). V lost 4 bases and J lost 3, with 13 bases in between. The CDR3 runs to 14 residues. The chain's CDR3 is CASSTTGKNYEQYF. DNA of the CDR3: TGTGCCAGTAGTACGACCGGGAAAAACTACGAGCAGTACTTC.

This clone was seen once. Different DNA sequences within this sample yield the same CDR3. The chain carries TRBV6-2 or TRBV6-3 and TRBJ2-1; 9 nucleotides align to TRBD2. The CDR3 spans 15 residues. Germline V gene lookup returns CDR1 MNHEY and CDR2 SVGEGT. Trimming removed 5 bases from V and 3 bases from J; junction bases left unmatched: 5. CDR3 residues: CASSLGLAVYNEQFF. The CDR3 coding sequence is TGTGCCAGCAGTCTGGGACTAGCTGTCTACAATGAGCAGTTCTTC.

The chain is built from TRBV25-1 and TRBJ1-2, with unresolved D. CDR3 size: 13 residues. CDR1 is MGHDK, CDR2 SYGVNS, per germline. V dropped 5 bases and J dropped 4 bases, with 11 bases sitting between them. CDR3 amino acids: CASSSGGFYGYTF. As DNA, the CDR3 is TGTGCCAGCAGTAGCGGAGGGTTCTATGGCTACACCTTC.

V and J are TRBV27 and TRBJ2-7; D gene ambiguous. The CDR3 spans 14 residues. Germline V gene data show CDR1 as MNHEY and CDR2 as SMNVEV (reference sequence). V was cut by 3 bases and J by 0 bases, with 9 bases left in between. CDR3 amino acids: CASSLVASSYEQYF. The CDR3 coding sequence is TGTGCCAGCAGTTTGGTCGCCAGCTCCTACGAGCAGTACTTC.

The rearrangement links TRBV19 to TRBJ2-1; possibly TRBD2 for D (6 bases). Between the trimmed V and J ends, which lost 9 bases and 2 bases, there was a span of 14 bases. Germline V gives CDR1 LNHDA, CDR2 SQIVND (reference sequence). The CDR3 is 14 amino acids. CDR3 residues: CASTLGLTYNEQFF. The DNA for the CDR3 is TGTGCCAGCACCCTGGGACTTACCTACAATGAGCAGTTCTTC.

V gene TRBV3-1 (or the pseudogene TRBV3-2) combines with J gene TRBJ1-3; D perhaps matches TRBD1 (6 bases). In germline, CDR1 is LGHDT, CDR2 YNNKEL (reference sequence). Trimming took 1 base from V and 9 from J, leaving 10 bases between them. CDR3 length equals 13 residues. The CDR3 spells CASSQAGVVTIYF. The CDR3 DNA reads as TGTGCCAGCAGCCAAGCAGGGGTTGTCACCATATATTTT.

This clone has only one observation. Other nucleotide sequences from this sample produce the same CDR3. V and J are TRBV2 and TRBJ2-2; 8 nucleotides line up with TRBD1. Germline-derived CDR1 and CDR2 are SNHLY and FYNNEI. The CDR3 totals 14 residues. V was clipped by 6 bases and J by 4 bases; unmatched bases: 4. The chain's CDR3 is CASRGQGSTGELFF. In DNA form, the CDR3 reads TGTGCCAGCAGAGGACAGGGCTCCACCGGGGAGCTGTTTTTT.

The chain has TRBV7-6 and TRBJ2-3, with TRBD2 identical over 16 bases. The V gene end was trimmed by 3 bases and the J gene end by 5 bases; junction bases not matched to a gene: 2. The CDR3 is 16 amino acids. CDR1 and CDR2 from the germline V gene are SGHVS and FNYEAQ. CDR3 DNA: TGTGCCAGCAGCTTGGGACTAGCGGGAGGGGGAGATACGCAGTATTTT. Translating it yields CASSLGLAGGGDTQYF.

The CDR3: CASSTTGGATEAFF. In DNA, the CDR3 is TGTGCCAGTAGTACGACAGGGGGGGCGACTGAAGCTTTCTTT. The V call is TRBV19, the J call TRBJ1-1, with 9 bases lining up with TRBD1. The germline gives CDR1 LNHDA, CDR2 SQIVND (reference sequence). Trimming cost V 4 bases and J 5 bases; bases outside gene matches: 5. This CDR3 is built from 14 residues.

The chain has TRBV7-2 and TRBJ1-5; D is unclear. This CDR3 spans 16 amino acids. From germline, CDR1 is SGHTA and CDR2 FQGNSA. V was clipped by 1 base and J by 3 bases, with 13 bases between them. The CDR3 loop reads CASSLGGGYYNQPQHF. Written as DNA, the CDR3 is TGTGCCAGCAGCTTAGGAGGCGGGTACTACAATCAGCCCCAGCATTTT.

In nucleotides, the CDR3 is TGTGCCAGCAGCCCCCGGGCTAGCGGGAGGGGTGAGCAGTACTTC. It is translated as CASSPRASGRGEQYF. The V gene is TRBV3-1 (or the pseudogene TRBV3-2), the J gene TRBJ2-7; 12 nucleotides match TRBD2. Germline V gene data show CDR1 as LGHDT and CDR2 as YNNKEL (reference sequence). The CDR3 is made up of 15 amino acids. With 4 bases clipped from V and 7 bases from J, the junction kept 8 bases outside the gene matches.

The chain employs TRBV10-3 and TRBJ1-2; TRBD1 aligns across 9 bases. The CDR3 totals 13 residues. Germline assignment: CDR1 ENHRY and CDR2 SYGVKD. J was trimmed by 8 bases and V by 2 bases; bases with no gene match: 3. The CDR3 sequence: CAISEGQGQGYTF. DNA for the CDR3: TGTGCCATCAGTGAGGGACAGGGGCAGGGCTACACCTTC.

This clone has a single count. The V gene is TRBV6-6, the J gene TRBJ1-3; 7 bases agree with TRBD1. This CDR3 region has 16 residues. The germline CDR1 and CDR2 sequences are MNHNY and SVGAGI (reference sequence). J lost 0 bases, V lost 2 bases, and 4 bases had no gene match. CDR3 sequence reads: CASSYRRDSSGNTIYF. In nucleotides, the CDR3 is TGTGCCAGCAGTTACAGGCGGGACAGCTCTGGAAACACCATATATTTT.